This T cell receptor beta chain came from a study of cytomegalovirus exposure and HLA in healthy donors. PCR employed 60 Vbeta and 13 Jbeta primers. TCRdb keeps only in-frame clones here, not all; method: immunoSEQ multiplex PCR. The table lists roughly 110,000 clones, 76% of them singletons. Details on this clone: Its antigen is undetermined.

The CDR3 contains 15 residues. Per the germline V gene, CDR1 is SGHDT and CDR2 is YYEEEE. V was pared by 4 bases and J by 7 bases, with 15 bases between. General study findings and limits: Accurate prediction of most subjects' HLA-A and HLA-B alleles from TCR beta sequences was reported.

Donors in the study were healthy people who gave bone marrow. The sample consisted of PBMCs. This receptor was obtained from a man aged 18 to 29 in good health and CMV-seronegative. This chain links TRBV5-6 with TRBJ1-6; the D is unclear. As DNA, the CDR3 is TGTGCCAGCAGCATAGACGGGGTATCAAATTCACCCCTCCACTTT. It is translated as CASSIDGVSNSPLHF.